The rows below give T cell receptor beta chains drawn from one sample of a study of T-cell reconstitution after alpha-beta-depleted transplantation in children. TCRdb recomputed calls from the PCR reads with MiXCR, one row per CDR3 protein. The repertoire holds hundreds of thousands of distinct CDR3 sequences, with roughly 15% as singletons. The sequences come from PBMCs from the stem cell graft donor, collected from the stem cell graft. Receptor source: a human donor who donated a stem cell graft to a child with acute myeloid leukemia. The CDR3 runs from the conserved cysteine through the conserved F or W. A D gene is named only where the DNA matches it firmly. Clone size appears in some rows only: once, few, many, or a class for an expanded clone.

CDR3 DNA: TGTGCCAGCAGCCCGCCCCCCTTTTCCGGGACAACCTCTGGAAACACCATATATTTT; CDR3 protein: CASSPPPFSGTTSGNTIYF; V gene: TRBV13; D gene: -; clone size: few; J gene: TRBJ1-3
CDR3 DNA: TGCAGTGCTCGGATGGGGAATAATTCACCCCTCCACTTT; CDR3 protein: CSARMGNNSPLHF; V gene: TRBV20-1; D gene: -; clone size: -; J gene: TRBJ1-6
CDR3 DNA: TGCAGCGTTGAGTCAGGGTTTGGCTACACCTTC; CDR3 protein: CSVESGFGYTF; V gene: TRBV29-1; D gene: -; clone size: many; J gene: TRBJ1-2
CDR3 DNA: TGCGCCAGCAGAGGAACATCAGGCGAGCAGTACTTC; CDR3 protein: CASRGTSGEQYF; V gene: TRBV5-1; D gene: -; clone size: -; J gene: TRBJ2-7
CDR3 DNA: TGTGCCATCAGTGAGTCCGTTGAGGGGTCAGATTCACCCCTCCACTTT; CDR3 protein: CAISESVEGSDSPLHF; V gene: TRBV10-3; D gene: -; clone size: many; J gene: TRBJ1-6
CDR3 DNA: TGCAGTGCTAGAGATAGGCGGGCAGGGAGAATCGGCACTGAAGCTTTCTTT; CDR3 protein: CSARDRRAGRIGTEAFF; V gene: TRBV20-1; D gene: -; clone size: few; J gene: TRBJ1-1
CDR3 DNA: TGTGCCACCAGCAGACCGGGACAGGTGAATGAGCAGTTCTTC; CDR3 protein: CATSRPGQVNEQFF; V gene: TRBV15; D gene: TRBD1; clone size: many; J gene: TRBJ2-1
CDR3 DNA: TGTGCCAGCAGTTTGGACAGGACCTCCTCCTACAATGAGCAGTTCTTC; CDR3 protein: CASSLDRTSSYNEQFF; V gene: TRBV6-5; D gene: TRBD1; clone size: many; J gene: TRBJ2-1
CDR3 DNA: TGCGCCAGCAGCCACCCGGGGTCCGGGAACACTGAAGCTTTCTTT; CDR3 protein: CASSHPGSGNTEAFF; V gene: TRBV5-1; D gene: -; clone size: few; J gene: TRBJ1-1
CDR3 DNA: TGCAGTGCTTCCCGACCCCATGGCAATCAGCCCCAGCATTTT; CDR3 protein: CSASRPHGNQPQHF; V gene: TRBV20-1; D gene: -; clone size: many; J gene: TRBJ1-5
CDR3 DNA: TGTGCCAGCAGCCAACCTCCGGGACAGGGAAGAAATACGCAGTATTTT; CDR3 protein: CASSQPPGQGRNTQYF; V gene: TRBV4-2; D gene: TRBD1; clone size: few; J gene: TRBJ2-3
CDR3 DNA: TGCAGTGCTAGGCCTAGCGGGGGAGGGGCCCAGTACTTC; CDR3 protein: CSARPSGGGAQYF; V gene: TRBV20-1; D gene: TRBD2; clone size: many; J gene: TRBJ2-5
CDR3 DNA: TGTGCCAGCAGTTTCCAATTAGGGACCTCCCAAGAGACCCAGTACTTC; CDR3 protein: CASSFQLGTSQETQYF; V gene: TRBV12-3/TRBV12-4; D gene: -; clone size: -; J gene: TRBJ2-5
CDR3 DNA: TGCAGCGTTAGACAGGGGGCCGAAGGCTACACCTTC; CDR3 protein: CSVRQGAEGYTF; V gene: TRBV29-1; D gene: TRBD1; clone size: many; J gene: TRBJ1-2
CDR3 DNA: TGCAGTGCTACCCGACAGGGAAGGAATGAGCAGTTCTTC; CDR3 protein: CSATRQGRNEQFF; V gene: TRBV20-1; D gene: TRBD1; clone size: many; J gene: TRBJ2-1
CDR3 DNA: TGCAGTGCTAGGGAGGGTTCAGAGACCCAGTACTTC; CDR3 protein: CSAREGSETQYF; V gene: TRBV20-1; D gene: -; clone size: many; J gene: TRBJ2-5
CDR3 DNA: TGTGCCAGCAGACCCGGGACAGCTACCTACGAGCAGTACTTC; CDR3 protein: CASRPGTATYEQYF; V gene: TRBV6-5; D gene: TRBD1; clone size: -; J gene: TRBJ2-7
CDR3 DNA: TGTGCCAGCAGCTTCGCCGGGCTAACCGAGACCCAGTACTTC; CDR3 protein: CASSFAGLTETQYF; V gene: TRBV7-9; D gene: -; clone size: -; J gene: TRBJ2-5
CDR3 DNA: TGTGCCAGCAGTTGGCCGGGACTAGCGCCTACGCCGCACTTC; CDR3 protein: CASSWPGLAPTPHF; V gene: TRBV7-2; D gene: TRBD2; clone size: -; J gene: TRBJ2-5
CDR3 DNA: TGCAGCGGGTTAGCAGGCGAGACCCAGTACTTC; CDR3 protein: CSGLAGETQYF; V gene: TRBV29-1; D gene: -; clone size: many; J gene: TRBJ2-5
CDR3 DNA: TGCAGTGCTAGAGCCCTCAAATTCGGCCAAGAGACCCAGTACTTC; CDR3 protein: CSARALKFGQETQYF; V gene: TRBV20-1; D gene: -; clone size: few; J gene: TRBJ2-5
CDR3 DNA: TGTGCCAGCAGCCCCGTCCTTGGGGCAGGGAGTGATTCACCCCTCCACTTT; CDR3 protein: CASSPVLGAGSDSPLHF; V gene: TRBV11-2; D gene: -; clone size: -; J gene: TRBJ1-6
CDR3 DNA: TGCAGTGCTACCGCAGGGCGTCACGAGCAGTACTTC; CDR3 protein: CSATAGRHEQYF; V gene: TRBV20-1; D gene: -; clone size: many; J gene: TRBJ2-7
CDR3 DNA: TGTGCCAGCAGCCAAGTGGAGTACACTGAAGCTTTCTTT; CDR3 protein: CASSQVEYTEAFF; V gene: TRBV3-1; D gene: -; clone size: -; J gene: TRBJ1-1
CDR3 DNA: TGCAGCGTTCTCAATCGGGGGGCGCGCAATGAGCAGTTCTTC; CDR3 protein: CSVLNRGARNEQFF; V gene: TRBV29-1; D gene: -; clone size: many; J gene: TRBJ2-1
CDR3 DNA: TGTGCCAGCAGCCCGTCCCAGCAGTTCTTC; CDR3 protein: CASSPSQQFF; V gene: TRBV21-1; D gene: -; clone size: few; J gene: TRBJ2-1
CDR3 DNA: TGTGCCAGCAGTGAGGACAGCTACAATGAGCAGTTCTTC; CDR3 protein: CASSEDSYNEQFF; V gene: TRBV12-3/TRBV12-4; D gene: -; clone size: many; J gene: TRBJ2-1
CDR3 DNA: TGTGCCAGCAGCTGGGCGGGGGCGTTTCAGCCCCAGCATTTT; CDR3 protein: CASSWAGAFQPQHF; V gene: TRBV7-1; D gene: -; clone size: -; J gene: TRBJ1-5
CDR3 DNA: TGCAGTGCTCCCCAGGGATGGAAAGATCAGCCCCAGCATTTT; CDR3 protein: CSAPQGWKDQPQHF; V gene: TRBV20-1; D gene: -; clone size: many; J gene: TRBJ1-5
CDR3 DNA: TGTGCCAGCAGCTTTGATGGGGTCAATTCACCCCTCCACTTT; CDR3 protein: CASSFDGVNSPLHF; V gene: TRBV7-2; D gene: -; clone size: many; J gene: TRBJ1-6
CDR3 DNA: TGCAGCGCCGGGCTTTCTCGGGCCTACAATGAGCAGTTCTTC; CDR3 protein: CSAGLSRAYNEQFF; V gene: TRBV29-1; D gene: -; clone size: many; J gene: TRBJ2-1
CDR3 DNA: TGTGCCATCAGTGAGGCGGAGGGGTCATCCGGGGAGCTGTTTTTT; CDR3 protein: CAISEAEGSSGELFF; V gene: TRBV10-3; D gene: -; clone size: -; J gene: TRBJ2-2
CDR3 DNA: TGTGCCAGCAGCCCTGCATCGGGGGCCCCGGAGAATGAGCAGTTCTTC; CDR3 protein: CASSPASGAPENEQFF; V gene: TRBV13; D gene: -; clone size: many; J gene: TRBJ2-1
CDR3 DNA: TGTGCCAGCAGCTGGTTTGGGAACAATGAGCAGTTCTTC; CDR3 protein: CASSWFGNNEQFF; V gene: TRBV12-3/TRBV12-4; D gene: -; clone size: -; J gene: TRBJ2-1
CDR3 DNA: TGCAGTGCTAGCCGGGACAACAGTCCCGGGGAGCTGTTTTTT; CDR3 protein: CSASRDNSPGELFF; V gene: TRBV20-1; D gene: -; clone size: -; J gene: TRBJ2-2